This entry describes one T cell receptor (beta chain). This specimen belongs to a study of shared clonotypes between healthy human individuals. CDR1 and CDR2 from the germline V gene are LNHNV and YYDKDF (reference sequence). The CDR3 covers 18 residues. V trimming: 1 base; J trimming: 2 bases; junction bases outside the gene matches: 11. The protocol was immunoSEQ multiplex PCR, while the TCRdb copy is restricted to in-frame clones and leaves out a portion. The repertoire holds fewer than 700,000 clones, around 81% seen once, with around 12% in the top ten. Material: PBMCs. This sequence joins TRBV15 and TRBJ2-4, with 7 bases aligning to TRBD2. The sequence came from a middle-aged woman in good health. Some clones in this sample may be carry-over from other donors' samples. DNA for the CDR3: TGTGCCACCAGCAGAGGATTCGCGGGAGCTAAGTCCAAAAACATTCAGTACTTC. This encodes CATSRGFAGAKSKNIQYF. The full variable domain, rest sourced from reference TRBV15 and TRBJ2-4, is DAMVIQNPRYQVTQFGKPVTLSCSQTLNHNVMYWYQQKSSQAPKLLFHYYDKDFNNEADTPDNFQSRRPNTSFCFLDIRSPGLGDTAMYLCATSRGFAGAKSKNIQYFGAGTRLSVL.